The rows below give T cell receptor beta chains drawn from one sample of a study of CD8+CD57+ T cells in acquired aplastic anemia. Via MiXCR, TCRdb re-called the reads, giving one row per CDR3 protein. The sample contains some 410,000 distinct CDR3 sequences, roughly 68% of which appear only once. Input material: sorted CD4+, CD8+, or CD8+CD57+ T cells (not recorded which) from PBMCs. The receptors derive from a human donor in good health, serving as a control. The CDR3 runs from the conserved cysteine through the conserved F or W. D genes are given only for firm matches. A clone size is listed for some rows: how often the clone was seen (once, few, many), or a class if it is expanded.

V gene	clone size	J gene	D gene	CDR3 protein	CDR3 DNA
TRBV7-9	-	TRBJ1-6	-	CASSVATRGHSDGHF	TGTGCCAGCAGCGTCGCCACCCGAGGACATTCCGATGGCCACTTT
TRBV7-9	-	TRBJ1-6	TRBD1	CASSENGTESF	TGTGCCAGCAGCGAGAATGGGACAGAGAGTTTT
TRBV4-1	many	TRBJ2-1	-	CASSQGLETYNEQFF	TGCGCCAGCAGCCAAGGACTGGAGACATACAATGAGCAGTTCTTC
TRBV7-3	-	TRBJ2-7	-	CASSATGGTGELF	TGTGCCAGCAGCGCCACTGGTGGCACCGGGGAGCTGTTT
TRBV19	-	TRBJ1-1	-	CASSIGAVGGANEAFF	TGTGCCAGTAGTATCGGCGCGGTCGGGGGAGCTAATGAAGCTTTCTTT
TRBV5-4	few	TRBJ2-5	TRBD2	CASSLTSGGHQETQYF	TGTGCCAGCAGTTTGACTAGCGGGGGTCACCAAGAGACCCAGTACTTC
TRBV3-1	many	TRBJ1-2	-	CASSQDRVSGYTF	TGTGCCAGCAGCCAAGACAGGGTTAGTGGCTACACCTTC
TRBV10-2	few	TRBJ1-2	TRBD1	CASSETSGQEQYGYTF	TGCGCCAGCAGTGAGACGAGTGGACAGGAGCAATATGGCTACACCTTC
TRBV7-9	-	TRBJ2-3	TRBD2	CASSMLAGCTDTQYF	TGTGCTAGCAGCATGCTAGCGGGGTGCACAGATACGCAGTATTTT
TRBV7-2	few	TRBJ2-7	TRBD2	CASSPSGLAYGQYF	TGTGCCAGCAGCCCGAGTGGACTAGCATACGGGCAGTACTTC
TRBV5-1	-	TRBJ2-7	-	CASSSGQNINEQYF	TGCGCCAGCAGCTCTGGACAGAATATCAACGAGCAGTACTTC
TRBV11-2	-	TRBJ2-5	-	CASSLHRRDFLDQYF	TGTGCCAGCAGCCTCCACAGGCGGGATTTTCTGGACCAGTACTTC
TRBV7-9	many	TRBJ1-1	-	CASSLEGGTEAFF	TGTGCCAGCAGCTTAGAGGGGGGCACTGAAGCTTTCTTT
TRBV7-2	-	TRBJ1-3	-	CASSPSIQASGNAIYF	TGTGCCAGCAGCCCGTCGATTCAGGCGTCCGGAAACGCCATATATTTT
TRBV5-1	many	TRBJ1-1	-	CASSFSLSASAEAFF	TGCGCCAGCAGCTTTAGTTTATCGGCGTCTGCCGAAGCTTTCTTT
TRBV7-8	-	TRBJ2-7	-	CASSLSGAAEEQYF	TGTGCCAGCAGCTTGTCGGGAGCGGCCGAAGAGCAGTACTTC
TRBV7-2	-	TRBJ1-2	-	CASSPAGIHGYTF	TGTGCCAGCAGTCCTGCGGGGATCCATGGCTACACCTTC
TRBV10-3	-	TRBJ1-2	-	CAINGGLNYAHTF	TGTGCCATCAATGGAGGGTTGAACTATGCCCACACCTTC
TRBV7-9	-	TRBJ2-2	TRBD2	CASRIRGGANYGQLFF	TGTGCCAGCAGGATCCGGGGGGGGGCCAACTACGGGCAGCTGTTTTTT
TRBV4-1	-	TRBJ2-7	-	CASSQDRAASYEQYF	TGCGCCAGCAGCCAAGATCGGGCAGCCTCCTACGAGCAGTACTTC
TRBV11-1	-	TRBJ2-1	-	CASSNRGMSSYNEQFF	TGTGCCAGCAGCAACCGCGGGATGAGCTCCTACAATGAGCAGTTCTTC
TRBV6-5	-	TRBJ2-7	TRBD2	CAINESISGGRTYEQYF	TGTGCCATCAACGAATCTATTAGCGGGGGCCGAACCTACGAGCAGTACTTC
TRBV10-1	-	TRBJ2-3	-	CASSDQTVPTDTQYF	TGCGCCAGCAGTGATCAGACAGTACCCACAGATACGCAGTATTTT
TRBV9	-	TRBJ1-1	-	CASRIGAGVDTEAFF	TGTGCCAGCAGGATAGGGGCGGGAGTCGACACTGAAGCTTTCTTT
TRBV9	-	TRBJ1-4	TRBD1	CASSIKQGASTNEKLFF	TGTGCCAGCAGCATCAAACAGGGGGCATCAACTAATGAAAAACTGTTTTTT
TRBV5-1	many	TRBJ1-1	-	CASSLARGVTEAFF	TGCGCCAGCAGCTTGGCCCGGGGAGTCACTGAAGCTTTCTTT
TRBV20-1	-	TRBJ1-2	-	CSASSIRTASNYGYTF	TGCAGTGCTAGCTCCATCAGGACGGCTTCTAACTATGGCTACACCTTC
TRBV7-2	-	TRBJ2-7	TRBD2	CASSSTGLAAYEQYF	TGTGCCAGCAGCTCAACGGGACTAGCGGCCTACGAGCAGTACTTC
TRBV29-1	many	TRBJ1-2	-	CSVGAGINYGYTF	TGCAGCGTTGGAGCAGGAATCAACTATGGCTACACCTTC
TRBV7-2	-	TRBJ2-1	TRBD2	CARRIAGRGEYTVQFF	TGTGCCAGACGCATCGCAGGACGGGGGGAATACACCGTGCAGTTCTTC
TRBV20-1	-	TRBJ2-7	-	CSALSVTLNNEQYF	TGCAGTGCCCTAAGCGTCACGCTGAACAACGAGCAGTACTTC
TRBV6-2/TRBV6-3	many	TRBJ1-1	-	CATYGAGYTEAFF	TGTGCCACGTACGGGGCTGGGTACACTGAAGCTTTCTTT
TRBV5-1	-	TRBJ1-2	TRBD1	CASSPDRVHDGYTF	TGTGCCAGCAGCCCCGACAGGGTCCATGATGGCTACACCTTC
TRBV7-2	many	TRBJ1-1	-	CASSSFGGNTEAFF	TGTGCCAGCAGTTCGTTTGGGGGGAACACTGAAGCTTTCTTT
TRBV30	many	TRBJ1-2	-	CAWSVGQDLYGYTF	TGTGCCTGGAGTGTAGGCCAGGACCTCTATGGCTACACCTTC
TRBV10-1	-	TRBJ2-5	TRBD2	CASSYLRDGGGGTQYF	TGCGCCAGCAGTTATCTCCGGGACGGGGGGGGGGGGACCCAGTACTTC
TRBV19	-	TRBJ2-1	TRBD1	CASGQGGSEQFF	TGTGCCAGTGGACAGGGGGGTAGTGAGCAGTTCTTC
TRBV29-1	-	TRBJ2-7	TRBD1	CSVEVSGQGANEQYF	TGCAGCGTTGAAGTCTCGGGACAGGGGGCCAACGAGCAGTACTTC
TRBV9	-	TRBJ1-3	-	CASSPGEGRATKSIYF	TGTGCCAGCAGCCCTGGGGAGGGGCGGGCTACGAAGTCCATATATTTT
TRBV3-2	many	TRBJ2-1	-	CASSQDEEDNEQFF	TGTGCCAGCAGCCAAGACGAAGAAGACAATGAGCAGTTCTTC
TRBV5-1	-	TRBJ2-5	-	CASGTGQGANQYF	TGTGCCAGCGGCACAGGGCAGGGCGCCAACCAGTACTTC
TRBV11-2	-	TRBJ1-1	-	CASSLGVMDTEAFF	TGTGCCAGCAGCCTAGGTGTGATGGACACTGAAGCTTTCTTT